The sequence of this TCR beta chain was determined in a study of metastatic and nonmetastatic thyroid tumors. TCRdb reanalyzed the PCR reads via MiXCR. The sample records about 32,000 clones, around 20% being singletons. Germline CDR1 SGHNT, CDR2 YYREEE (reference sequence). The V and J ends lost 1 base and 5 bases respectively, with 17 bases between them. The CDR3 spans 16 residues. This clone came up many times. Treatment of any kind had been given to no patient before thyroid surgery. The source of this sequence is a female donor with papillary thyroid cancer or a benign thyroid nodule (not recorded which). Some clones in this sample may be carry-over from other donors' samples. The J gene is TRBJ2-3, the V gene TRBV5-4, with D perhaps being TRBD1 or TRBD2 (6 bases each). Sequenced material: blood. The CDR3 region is CASSLSVGGIEDTQYF. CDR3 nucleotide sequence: TGTGCCAGCAGCTTGTCGGTGGGGGGCATAGAAGATACGCAGTATTTT.